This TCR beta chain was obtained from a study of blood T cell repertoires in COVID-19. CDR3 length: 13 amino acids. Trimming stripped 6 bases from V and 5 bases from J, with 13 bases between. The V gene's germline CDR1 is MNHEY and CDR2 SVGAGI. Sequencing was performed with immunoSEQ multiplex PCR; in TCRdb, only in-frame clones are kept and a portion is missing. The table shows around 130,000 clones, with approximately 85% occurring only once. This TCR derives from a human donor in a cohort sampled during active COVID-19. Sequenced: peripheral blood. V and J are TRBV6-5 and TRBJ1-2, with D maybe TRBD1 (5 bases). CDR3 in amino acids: CASRPGTDYGYTF. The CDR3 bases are TGTGCCAGCAGACCCGGGACTGATTATGGCTACACCTTC.